Each of the 17 T cell receptor beta chains below was sequenced from the same sample in a study of response to subunit inactivated influenza vaccine. A single record per CDR3 protein comes from TCRdb applying MiXCR to the RT-PCR reads. The sample shows 150,000 or so distinct CDR3 sequences, around 9.9% of them seen only once. The sample in question was non-naive T cells sorted from PBMCs, obtained roughly 6 weeks after vaccination. These receptors were obtained from a man aged 50-60 years who received an inactivated influenza vaccine.

This clonotype came up a few times. The gene calls are TRBV18 and TRBJ1-2; 8 bases line up with TRBD1. The CDR3 spans 14 residues. The ends lost 2 bases at V and 7 bases at J; junction bases unmatched: 6. Germline lookup yields CDR1 KGHSH and CDR2 LQKENI. CDR3 protein: CASSPKDRGSGYTF. CDR3 sequence (DNA): TGTGCCAGCTCACCAAAAGACAGGGGAAGTGGCTACACCTTC.

This clonotype was recorded a few times. The genes are TRBV11-2 and TRBJ2-5; the D gene is possibly TRBD2 (6 bases). Germline lookup yields CDR1 SGHAT and CDR2 FQNNGV. The CDR3 covers 15 residues. Trimming took 5 bases from V and 0 from J, leaving 13 bases between them. CDR3 residues: CASSVGRGYQETQYF. In nucleotides, the CDR3 is TGTGCCAGCAGCGTAGGCCGGGGGTACCAAGAGACCCAGTACTTC.

As concerns this clonotype: This could be a read error, since a much larger clone is one nucleotide away. It is unclear where the CDR3 begins or ends on the DNA, so no DNA is shown, and the CDR3 is as TCRdb lists it. The CDR3 protein is CASSFGGGTDTQFF. The rearrangement uses TRBV12-3 or TRBV12-4 and TRBJ2-3; TRBD1, the table's D call, was not compared with the DNA. Both ends counted, the CDR3 spans 14 residues.

The rearrangement joins TRBV7-9 to TRBJ2-2; the D gene is possibly TRBD1 (6 bases). Trimming removed 11 bases at V and 5 bases at J, with 15 bases between. The CDR3 is 13 residues long. Germline-derived CDR1 and CDR2 are SEHNR and FQNEAQ (reference sequence). The CDR3 here is CAQGQGRTGELFF. The CDR3 DNA reads TGTGCCCAGGGGCAGGGAAGGACCGGGGAGCTGTTTTTT. The whole variable domain, filled in from reference TRBV7-9 and TRBJ2-2, reads DTGVSQNPRHKITKRGQNVTFRCDPISEHNRLYWYRQTLGQGPEFLTYFQNEAQLEKSRLLSDRFSAERPKGSFSTLEIQRTEQGDSAMYLCAQGQGRTGELFFGEGSRLTVL.

Many counts were recorded for this clonotype. The gene calls are TRBV6-1 and TRBJ1-2, with D uncertain. CDR1 and CDR2 from the germline V gene are MNHNS and SASEGT. The CDR3 spans 12 residues. V lost 6 bases and J lost 6, with 11 bases in between. CDR3 nucleotide sequence: TGTGCCAGCAGGAGGGCAGTAGATGGCTACACCTTC. Its translation: CASRRAVDGYTF.

This clonotype was seen repeatedly, ten times or more. The chain employs TRBV7-9 and TRBJ2-1; D gene ambiguous. V was clipped by 2 bases and J by 5 bases, with 10 bases between them. CDR1 is SEHNR, CDR2 FQNEAQ, per germline (reference sequence). CDR3 length: 14 amino acids. The CDR3: CASSLNSGHNEQFF. CDR3 bases: TGTGCCAGCAGCTTAAACTCCGGTCACAATGAGCAGTTCTTC.

This clonotype was counted many times. The chain employs TRBV29-1 and TRBJ2-5, with D possibly matching TRBD1 (5 bases). V was cut by 7 bases and J by 4 bases, with 10 bases left in between. Looked up from germline, CDR1 is SQVTM and CDR2 is ANQGSEA. The CDR3 sequence is 11 residues long. CDR3 nucleotides: TGCAGCGGCAGGGCGGTAGAGACCCAGTACTTC. This translates into CSGRAVETQYF.

The chain couples TRBV20-1 to TRBJ2-5; no clear D. V was cut by 6 bases and J by 8 bases, with 19 bases left in between. The CDR3 consists of 13 residues. The germline V gene has CDR1 DFQATT and CDR2 SNEGSKA (reference sequence). CDR3 bases: TGCAGTGCCCAGAACCCAATCAGGACCACCCAGTACTTC. Translating it yields CSAQNPIRTTQYF.

This clonotype came up a few times. J is TRBJ2-3 and V is TRBV13, with 10 bases fitting TRBD2. Losses at the gene ends were 5 bases for V and 14 bases for J; bases not matched to a gene: 10. CDR1 PRHDT and CDR2 FYEKMQ come from the germline V gene (reference sequence). The CDR3 loop spans 13 amino acids. Here the CDR3 reads CASSPQAGTSVYF. The CDR3 nucleotides are TGTGCCAGCAGCCCCCAAGCGGGGACTAGCGTGTATTTT.

As to this clonotype: This CDR3 is missing its conserved last phenylalanine or tryptophan, likely due to a read error. The rearrangement links TRBV20-1 to TRBJ1-1; D is unclear. The germline V gene encodes CDR1 DFQATT and CDR2 SNEGSKA (reference sequence). V shed 5 bases and J shed 0 bases, with 13 bases lying between them. The CDR3 is made up of 14 amino acids. The CDR3 loop is CSAALGRMNTEAFL. CDR3 sequence (DNA): TGCAGTGCTGCCCTAGGCAGGATGAACACTGAAGCTTTCTTA.

The chain recombines TRBV30 with TRBJ1-2, with TRBD1 identical over 7 bases. CDR3 length: 18 residues. Germline V lookup: CDR1 GTSNPN, CDR2 SVGIG (reference sequence). With 2 bases clipped from V and 5 bases from J, the junction kept 20 bases outside the gene matches. For the CDR3, the DNA is TGTGCCTGGAGTTTTGTTCCGGACAGGAGTTTGGCCTATTATGGCTACACCTTC. This gives the protein CAWSFVPDRSLAYYGYTF.

This clonotype occurred many times. The chain's CDR3 is CASSHRTSTNTGELFF. DNA for the CDR3: TGCGCCAGCAGCCACCGGACTAGTACGAACACCGGGGAGCTGTTTTTT. The chain recombines TRBV4-1 with TRBJ2-2; TRBD2 agrees at 7 bases. This CDR3 spans 16 amino acids. CDR1 MGHRA and CDR2 YSYEKL come from the germline V gene. V lost 3 bases to trimming and J lost 0 bases; unmatched junction nucleotides: 4.

In its sample, this clonotype was seen many times. The V gene is TRBV20-1, the J gene TRBJ2-1; 10 positions match TRBD2. This CDR3 is 18 amino acids long. Germline CDR1 and CDR2: DFQATT and SNEGSKA (reference sequence). Trimming at V came to 4 bases and at J to 6 bases, leaving 18 bases not matched to a gene. DNA of the CDR3: TGCAGTGCTACCGACCATGAGCGGGAGGGGCGACGGATCAATGAGCAGTTCTTC. This encodes CSATDHEREGRRINEQFF.

The V and J genes are TRBV14 and TRBJ1-6; D uncertain. Germline V lookup: CDR1 SGHDN, CDR2 FVKESK. The CDR3 extends over 14 amino acids. Trimming stripped 0 bases from V and 7 bases from J, with 7 bases between. CDR3 amino acids: CASSQEARNSPLHF. CDR3 nucleotides: TGTGCCAGCAGCCAAGAAGCCCGGAATTCACCCCTCCACTTT.

A few counts support this clonotype. V usage is TRBV20-1 and J usage is TRBJ1-1; D gene uncertain. Trimming removed 3 bases at V and 0 bases at J, with 14 bases between. This CDR3 is 15 amino acids long. Germline CDR1 is DFQATT and CDR2 is SNEGSKA (reference sequence). In DNA form, the CDR3 reads TGCAGTGCTAGCCTAGATCAGACTATGAACACTGAAGCTTTCTTT. This encodes CSASLDQTMNTEAFF.

V usage is TRBV27 and J usage is TRBJ2-7; no clear D. Trimming took 3 bases from V and 0 from J, leaving 12 bases between them. Germline lookup yields CDR1 MNHEY and CDR2 SMNVEV (reference sequence). The CDR3 covers 15 residues. The CDR3: CASSFDSSSSYEQYF. As DNA, the CDR3 is TGTGCCAGCAGTTTTGATTCCTCCAGCTCCTACGAGCAGTACTTC.

This clonotype was detected many times. The chain has TRBV12-3 or TRBV12-4 and TRBJ2-3, with TRBD1 matching over 7 bases. This CDR3 is built from 14 residues. V lost 6 bases and J lost 0; bases outside the gene matches: 3. CDR3 residues: CASSPGQSTDTQYF. The CDR3 region has the DNA TGTGCCAGCAGCCCGGGACAGAGCACAGATACGCAGTATTTT.